The sequence of this T cell receptor beta chain was determined in a study of CD8 T cells in Susac syndrome (dated by TCRdb to between 2018 and 2021). As for the study more broadly: Repertoire sequencing was used to test whether CD8+ T cell activation and differentiation in Susac syndrome was antigen driven. CD8+ T cell repertoire clonality was compared between approximately 12 healthy donors, approximately 14 Susac syndrome patients and roughly 15 multiple sclerosis patients.

Peripheral blood CD8+ and CD4+ T cells from healthy donors, Susac syndrome patients and multiple sclerosis patients were profiled using high-throughput TCR beta sequencing. Treatment-naive patients with stable or active relapsing-remitting disease fulfilling revised McDonald criteria were used as multiple sclerosis controls. Bulk CD8+ and CD4+ T cells were purified by magnetic negative isolation, while CD8+ TEMRA cells were enriched using FACS. Blood was collected in EDTA tubes and processed within 24 hours, with PBMCs isolated through density gradient centrifugation. PBMCs destined for TCR sequencing were cryopreserved in liquid nitrogen and later thawed in a 37 °C water bath. Purity of sorted or isolated CD4+, CD8+ and CD8+ TEMRA cells was at least 90%. With regard to this clonotype: Its target antigen remains unknown. Per-base qualities were not stored, and no clone one base away is much larger.

Study-wide conclusions, independent of this receptor: The number of individuals in the TCR sequencing and HLA analysis was recognized as being relatively small.

RNA was extracted with the RNeasy kit and roughly 0.5 to 1 ug was reverse transcribed using random hexamers. The immunoSEQ multiplex PCR assay, covering 54 Vbeta and 13 Jbeta segments, was used to amplify TCR beta CDR3 regions. To correct PCR amplification bias, a synthetic template baseline was used for both primer optimization and computational correction. As for the original processing: Reads were annotated to V, D and J genes according to IMGT and were analyzed with immunoSEQ Analyzer, with only productive sequences retained. Clonality was computed as one minus Shannon entropy normalized by log2 of the number of productive unique sequences. For each patient and control, public and private clones were evaluated within the 100 most prevalent clones. Susac-specific clones were defined as absent from healthy and MS cohorts, about 1,000 published viral clones and other ImmuneACCESS disease sequences. Using fastp trimming at Q25 and MiXCR clonotype assembly, TCRdb reanalyzed the public sequencing data and kept in-frame beta chains. Here each entry gathers all rows of one CDR3 protein and keeps the most common genes and DNA. TCRdb, rather than the study authors, made the V and J calls. This sample holds under 80,000 distinct CDR3 sequences; about 94% were observed only once. The ten top clones hold 0.35% to 0.5% of the sample.

From the germline V gene (reference sequence), CDR1 is MNHEY and CDR2 is SMNVEV. The CDR3 spans 19 residues, from the cysteine through the phenylalanine. Of the read, only the CDR3 DNA is kept; its 57 bases are in frame from base 1. V is pruned by 2 bases and J by 4 bases, leaving 17 bases of the junction without a gene match. Specimen: CD8+ T cells from PBMCs. Recombination joined TRBV27 with TRBJ2-1, and 7 junction bases match TRBD1. The sequence derives from a human donor with multiple sclerosis. The DNA sequence reads TGTGCCAGCAGTTTAATTCCCTCGACAGGGCCCAGAAGTTACAATGAGCAGTTCTTC. The translation is CASSLIPSTGPRSYNEQFF.